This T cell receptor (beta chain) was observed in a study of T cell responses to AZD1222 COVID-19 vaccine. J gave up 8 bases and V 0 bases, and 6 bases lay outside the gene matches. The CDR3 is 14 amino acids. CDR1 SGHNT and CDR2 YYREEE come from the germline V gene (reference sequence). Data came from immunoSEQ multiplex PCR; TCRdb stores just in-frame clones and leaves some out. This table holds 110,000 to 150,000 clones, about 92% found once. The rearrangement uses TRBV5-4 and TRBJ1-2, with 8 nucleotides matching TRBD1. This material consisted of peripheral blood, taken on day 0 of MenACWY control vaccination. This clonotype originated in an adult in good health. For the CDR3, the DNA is TGTGCCAGCAGCTTGGCTCGGACAGGGAAGGGCTACACCTTC. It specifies CASSLARTGKGYTF. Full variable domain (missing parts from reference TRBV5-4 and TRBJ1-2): ETGVTQSPTHLIKTRGQQVTLRCSSQSGHNTVSWYQQALGQGPQFIFQYYREEENGRGNFPPRFSGLQFPNYSSELNVNALELDDSALYLCASSLARTGKGYTFGSGTRLTVV.